Listed below are T cell receptor beta chains from one sample, sequenced in a study of blood T cells in healthy people across ages. TCRdb re-analysed the 5' RACE reads in MiXCR, keeping a single row per CDR3 protein. The sample comprises fewer than 1,000,000 distinct CDR3 sequences, about 42% of which are singletons, and around 21% rests with the top ten. Sequenced: blood. Receptor source: a man aged 60 to 75 in good health. The conserved cysteine and the conserved F or W are not part of the CDR3 here. D genes are given only for firm matches. Clone size, where shown, is once, few, many, or a class for clones that have expanded.

ASSQGGTSRSSYNEQF | TRBV4-2 | - | -
ASSDPGLAGGVTGELF | TRBV2 | TRBD2 | -
ASSRQTEKTQY | TRBV25-1 | - | few
ASSLSGTSGYT | TRBV7-2 | - | few
ASSPSLTTTDTQY | TRBV19 | - | -
ASGLPPMEQY | TRBV12-5 | - | -
ATNTEDMRGYT | TRBV15 | - | -
ASSRRQSGANVLT | TRBV7-9 | - | -
SARDPGTNAYEQY | TRBV20-1 | - | -
SVTPGQGAKGNEQF | TRBV29-1 | TRBD1 | -
ASSDRDRTAENEQF | TRBV9 | TRBD1 | once
ASSVGQGNYGYT | TRBV9 | TRBD1 | few
ASSYYDRGQPQH | TRBV6-2/TRBV6-3 | TRBD1 | -
AIRLAGGYEQY | TRBV10-3 | TRBD2 | few
ASSQEPSGGASEQF | TRBV6-1 | TRBD2 | -
ASSNDRINYGYT | TRBV12-3/TRBV12-4 | - | -
ASSLASRYTDTQY | TRBV7-3 | - | -
SARARGGENQPQH | TRBV20-1 | - | few
ASSRPTYNSPLH | TRBV25-1 | - | -
ASSSGGQINEQF | TRBV7-8 | - | -
ASSLGGGDDYEQY | TRBV5-1 | - | -
SAGQSSGANVLT | TRBV20-1 | - | few
ASSPLGVNSPLH | TRBV7-9 | - | -
ASSLEPHQPQH | TRBV5-5 | - | few
ASSLKQGTLGGTDMQY | TRBV12-3/TRBV12-4 | - | -
ASQTGEGAKNIQY | TRBV4-3 | TRBD1 | -
ASSRGPYEQY | TRBV12-3/TRBV12-4 | - | many
ASSLGDTGDNQPQH | TRBV7-9 | - | many
ASSRGTSGGKETQY | TRBV5-6 | TRBD2 | -
ASSKRGRDEQF | TRBV5-6 | TRBD1 | once
ASSPPSPRANVLT | TRBV5-6 | - | few
SVDEGPYTDTQY | TRBV29-1 | - | few
ASSQRTGTGELF | TRBV5-1 | TRBD1 | -
ASSWWTRDAQY | TRBV5-1 | - | -
SASRTGGLHSNQPQH | TRBV20-1 | - | -
ASSFGGGPRTDTQY | TRBV7-8 | TRBD2 | -
ASSPPVLSEQY | TRBV18 | - | -
ASSSVQHRTDTQY | TRBV11-2 | - | -
ASSAGGYEQY | TRBV9 | - | many
ASRREQETQY | TRBV7-6 | - | few
ASSQSRQGYNSPLH | TRBV14 | TRBD1 | few
SARMPNAGETQY | TRBV20-1 | - | -
ASSQVLGTEAF | TRBV3-1 | - | -
ASHVQGAISTDTQY | TRBV2 | TRBD1 | -
ASSLAGLAINEQF | TRBV7-2 | TRBD2 | few
ASSSRGDTQY | TRBV7-2 | - | many
ASSQNTVTYEQY | TRBV14 | - | -
ASSLGGTKGALNIQY | TRBV7-2 | - | -
ASSAYSWGSGNTIY | TRBV7-2 | - | -
ASSEHWAGSTDTQY | TRBV2 | - | once
ASSSGRGDTQY | TRBV7-2 | - | -